A single sample gave rise to the 7 T cell receptor beta chains below, sequenced in a study of blood T cell repertoires in COVID-19. TCRdb's table, derived via immunoSEQ multiplex PCR, lists solely in-frame clones and lacks some. This table holds about 120,000 clones, roughly 91% found once. Sample: peripheral blood. These receptors all stem from a human donor with acute or convalescent COVID-19. The donor label of this sample is uncertain.

The chain couples TRBV18 to TRBJ2-3; no clear D. V shed 2 bases and J shed 5 bases, with 5 bases lying between them. This CDR3 is built from 12 residues. CDR1 KGHSH and CDR2 LQKENI come from the germline V gene. The CDR3 nucleotides read TGTGCCAGCTCACCAAGAGGAGATACGCAGTATTTT. This sequence encodes CASSPRGDTQYF.

The V call is TRBV20-1, the J call TRBJ2-1, with 8 bases that match TRBD2. CDR3 length: 14 amino acids. Germline lookup yields CDR1 DFQATT and CDR2 SNEGSKA (reference sequence). V gave up 3 bases and J gave up 4 bases; unmatched junction bases: 5. For the CDR3, the DNA is TGCAGTGCTAGTGAAATAGCGGGGTACAATGAGCAGTTCTTC. Encoded protein: CSASEIAGYNEQFF.

The chain has TRBV7-2 and TRBJ2-1; no firm D call. There are 14 residues in the CDR3. Germline V gene lookup returns CDR1 SGHTA and CDR2 FQGNSA. The V and J ends lost 5 bases and 5 bases respectively, with 13 bases between them. CDR3 residues: CASSILGLHNEQFF. CDR3 coding DNA: TGTGCCAGCAGCATCCTCGGTCTACACAATGAGCAGTTCTTC.

The chain links TRBV18 to TRBJ1-1; tentatively, D is TRBD1 (6 bases). Germline values: CDR1 KGHSH, CDR2 LQKENI. Trimming left V 3 bases short and J 4 bases short, with 18 bases between. This CDR3 is built from 16 residues. The CDR3 loop reads CASSPGTQGRGTEAFF. The DNA for the CDR3 is TGTGCCAGCTCACCCGGGACACAGGGCAGGGGCACTGAAGCTTTCTTT.

V usage is TRBV2 and J usage is TRBJ2-7; 8 nucleotides match TRBD2. J lost 3 bases, V lost 4 bases, and 5 bases had no gene match. The CDR3 loop spans 14 amino acids. CDR1 is SNHLY, CDR2 FYNNEI, per germline. The CDR3 DNA reads as TGTGCCAGCAGTGCGCTAGCGGGTAACTACGAGCAGTACTTC. Translation gives CASSALAGNYEQYF.

This sequence joins TRBV27 and TRBJ2-5; D might be TRBD1 (6 bases). The CDR3 has 14 residues. V was trimmed by 2 bases and J by 2 bases, leaving 9 bases between them. Germline-derived CDR1 and CDR2 are MNHEY and SMNVEV (reference sequence). The CDR3 coding sequence is TGTGCCAGCAGTTTAATCGGACAGCAAGAGACCCAGTACTTC. Translating it yields CASSLIGQQETQYF.

The chain has TRBV5-4 and TRBJ2-7; no clear D gene. Germline V gene data show CDR1 as SGHNT and CDR2 as YYREEE (reference sequence). V was trimmed by 4 bases and J by 5 bases, leaving 16 bases between them. The CDR3 contains 14 residues. DNA for the CDR3: TGTGCCAGCAGCCTCAACCTGACTCCCCACGAGCAGTACTTC. This sequence encodes CASSLNLTPHEQYF. The full variable domain, with the rest looked up from reference TRBV5-4 and TRBJ2-7, is ETGVTQSPTHLIKTRGQQVTLRCSSQSGHNTVSWYQQALGQGPQFIFQYYREEENGRGNFPPRFSGLQFPNYSSELNVNALELDDSALYLCASSLNLTPHEQYFGPGTRLTVT.